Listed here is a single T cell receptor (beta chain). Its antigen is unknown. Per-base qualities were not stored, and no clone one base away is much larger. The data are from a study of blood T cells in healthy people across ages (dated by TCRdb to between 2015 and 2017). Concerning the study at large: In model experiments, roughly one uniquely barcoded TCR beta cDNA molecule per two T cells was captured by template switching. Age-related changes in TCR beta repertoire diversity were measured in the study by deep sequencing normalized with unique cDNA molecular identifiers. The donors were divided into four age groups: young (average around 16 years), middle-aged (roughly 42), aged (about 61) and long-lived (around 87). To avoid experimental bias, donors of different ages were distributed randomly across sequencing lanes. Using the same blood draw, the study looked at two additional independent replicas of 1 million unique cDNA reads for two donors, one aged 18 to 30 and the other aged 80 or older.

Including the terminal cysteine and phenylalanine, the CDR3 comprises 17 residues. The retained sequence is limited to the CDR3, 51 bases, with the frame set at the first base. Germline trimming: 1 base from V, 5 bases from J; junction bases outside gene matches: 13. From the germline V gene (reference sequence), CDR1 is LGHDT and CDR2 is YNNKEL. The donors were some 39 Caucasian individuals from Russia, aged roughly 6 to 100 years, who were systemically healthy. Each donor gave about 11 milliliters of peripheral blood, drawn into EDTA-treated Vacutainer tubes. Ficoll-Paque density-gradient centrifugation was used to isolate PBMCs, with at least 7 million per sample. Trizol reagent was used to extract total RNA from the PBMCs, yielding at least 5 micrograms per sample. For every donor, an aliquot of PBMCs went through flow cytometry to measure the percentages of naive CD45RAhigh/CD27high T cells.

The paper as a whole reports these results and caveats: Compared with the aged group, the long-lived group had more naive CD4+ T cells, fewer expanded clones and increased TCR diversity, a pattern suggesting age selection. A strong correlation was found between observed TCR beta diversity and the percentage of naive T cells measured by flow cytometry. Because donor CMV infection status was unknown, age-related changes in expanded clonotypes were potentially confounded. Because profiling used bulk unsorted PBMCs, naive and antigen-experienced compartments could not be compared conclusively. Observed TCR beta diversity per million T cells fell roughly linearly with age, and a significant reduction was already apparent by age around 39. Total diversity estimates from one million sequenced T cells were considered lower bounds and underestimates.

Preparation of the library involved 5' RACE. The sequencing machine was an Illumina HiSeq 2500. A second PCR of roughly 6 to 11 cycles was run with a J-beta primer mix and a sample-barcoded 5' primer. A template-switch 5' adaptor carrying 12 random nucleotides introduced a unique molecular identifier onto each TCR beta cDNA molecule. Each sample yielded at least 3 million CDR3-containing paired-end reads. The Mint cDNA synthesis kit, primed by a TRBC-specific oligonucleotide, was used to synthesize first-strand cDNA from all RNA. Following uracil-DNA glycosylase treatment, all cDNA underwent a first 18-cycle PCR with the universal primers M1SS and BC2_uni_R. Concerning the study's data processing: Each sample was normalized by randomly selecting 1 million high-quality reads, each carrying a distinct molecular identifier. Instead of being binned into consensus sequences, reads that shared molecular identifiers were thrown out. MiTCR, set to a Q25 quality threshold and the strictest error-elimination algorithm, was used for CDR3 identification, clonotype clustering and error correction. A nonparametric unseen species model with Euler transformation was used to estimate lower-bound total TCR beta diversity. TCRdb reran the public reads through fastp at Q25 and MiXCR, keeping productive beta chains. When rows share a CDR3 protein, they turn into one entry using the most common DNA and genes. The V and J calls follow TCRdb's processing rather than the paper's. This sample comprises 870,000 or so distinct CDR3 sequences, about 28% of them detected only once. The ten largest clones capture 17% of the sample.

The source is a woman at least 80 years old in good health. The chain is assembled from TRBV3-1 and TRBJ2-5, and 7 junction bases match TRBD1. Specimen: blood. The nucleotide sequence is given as TGTGCCAGCAGCCAAGTCGGAGACAGGGTAGTCATTGAGACCCAGTACTTC. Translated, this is CASSQVGDRVVIETQYF.